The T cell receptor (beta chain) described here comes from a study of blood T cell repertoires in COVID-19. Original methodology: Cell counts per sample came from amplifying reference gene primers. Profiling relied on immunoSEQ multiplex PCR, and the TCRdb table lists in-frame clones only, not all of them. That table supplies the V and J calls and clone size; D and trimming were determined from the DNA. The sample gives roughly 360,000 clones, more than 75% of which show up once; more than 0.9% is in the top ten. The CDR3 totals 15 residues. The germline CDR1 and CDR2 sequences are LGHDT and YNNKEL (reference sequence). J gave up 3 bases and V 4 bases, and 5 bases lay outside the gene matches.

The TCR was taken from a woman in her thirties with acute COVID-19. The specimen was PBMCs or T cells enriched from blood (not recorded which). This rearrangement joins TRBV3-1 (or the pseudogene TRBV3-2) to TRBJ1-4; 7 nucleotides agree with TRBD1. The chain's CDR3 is CASSPRGRSNEKLFF. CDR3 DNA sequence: TGTGCCAGCAGCCCAAGGGGGCGATCTAATGAAAAACTGTTTTTT.